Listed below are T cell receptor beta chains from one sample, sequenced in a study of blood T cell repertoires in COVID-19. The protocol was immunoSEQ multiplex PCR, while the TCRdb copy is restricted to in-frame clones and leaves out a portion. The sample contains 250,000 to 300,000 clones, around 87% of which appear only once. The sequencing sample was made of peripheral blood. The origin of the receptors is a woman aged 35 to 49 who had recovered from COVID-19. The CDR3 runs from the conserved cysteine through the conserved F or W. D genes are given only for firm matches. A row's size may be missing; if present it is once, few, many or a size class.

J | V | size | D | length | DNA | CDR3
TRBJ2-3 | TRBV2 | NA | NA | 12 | TGTGCCAGCAGTGGGCCCACAGATACGCAGTATTTT | CASSGPTDTQYF
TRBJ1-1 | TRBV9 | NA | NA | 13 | TGTGCCAGCAGCGTAGAACAGGGCACTGAAGCTTTCTTT | CASSVEQGTEAFF
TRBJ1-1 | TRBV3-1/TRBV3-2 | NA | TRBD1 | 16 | TGTGCCAGCAGCCCTATCGGACAGGGGGCGGACACTGAAGCTTTCTTT | CASSPIGQGADTEAFF
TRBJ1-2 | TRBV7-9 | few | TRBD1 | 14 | TGTGCCAGCAGCTTAGGGACAGGGGATTATGGCTACACCTTC | CASSLGTGDYGYTF
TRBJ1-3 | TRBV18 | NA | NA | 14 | TGTGCCAGCCGAACCACAGGGACTGGAAACACCATATATTTT | CASRTTGTGNTIYF
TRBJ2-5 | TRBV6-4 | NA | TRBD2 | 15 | TGTGCCAGCAATGGGACTAGCTTGTACCAAGAGACCCAGTACTTC | CASNGTSLYQETQYF
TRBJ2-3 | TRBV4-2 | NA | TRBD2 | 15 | TGTGCCAGCAGCCAAGGGGTAGCGGGGGGGCCGGTGCAGTATTTT | CASSQGVAGGPVQYF
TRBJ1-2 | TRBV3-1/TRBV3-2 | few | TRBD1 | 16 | TGTGCCAGCAGCCGGTACGGACAGGGGGCAAGCTATGGCTACACCTTC | CASSRYGQGASYGYTF
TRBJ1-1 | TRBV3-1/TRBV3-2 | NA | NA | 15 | TGTGCCAGCAGCCAAGATCTAGACAGGAACACTGAAGCTTTCTTT | CASSQDLDRNTEAFF
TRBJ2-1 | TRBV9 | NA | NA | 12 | TGTGCCAGCAGCGTAGGGTCAGGGGTGCAGTTCTTC | CASSVGSGVQFF
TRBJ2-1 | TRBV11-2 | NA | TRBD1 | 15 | TGTGCCAGCAGCTTATTGACAGGGTCCTACAATGAGCAGTTCTTC | CASSLLTGSYNEQFF
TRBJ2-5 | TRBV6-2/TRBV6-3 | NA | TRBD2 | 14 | TGTGCCAGCAGTTACCTAACAGCGGGGGATTCTCAGTACTTC | CASSYLTAGDSQYF
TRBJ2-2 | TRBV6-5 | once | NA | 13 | TGTGCCAGCAGTCCCCCTCAGGACGGGGAGCTGTTTTTT | CASSPPQDGELFF
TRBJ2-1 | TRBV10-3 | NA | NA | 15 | TGTGCCATCAGGTCGACAGGATGGGGAGACAATGAGCAGTTCTTC | CAIRSTGWGDNEQFF
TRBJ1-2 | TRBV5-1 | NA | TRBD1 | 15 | TGCGCCAGCAGCCCTAGACAGGGGGCCACGGAAGGCTACACCTTC | CASSPRQGATEGYTF
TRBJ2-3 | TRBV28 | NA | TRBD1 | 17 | TGTGCCAGCAGTTTGATCCAGGGGGAATATAGCACAGATACGCAGTATTTT | CASSLIQGEYSTDTQYF
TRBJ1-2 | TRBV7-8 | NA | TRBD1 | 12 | TGTGCCAGCAGCTCCCGGACAGGCCAGCCTTCCTTC | CASSSRTGQPSF
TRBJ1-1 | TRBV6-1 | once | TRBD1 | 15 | TGTGCCAGCAGTTCCAACAGGGGGCGGTTCACTGAAGCTTTCTTT | CASSSNRGRFTEAFF
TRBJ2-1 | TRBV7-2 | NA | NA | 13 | TGTGCCAGCACAGGGGGGAGGTACAATGAGCAGTTCTTC | CASTGGRYNEQFF
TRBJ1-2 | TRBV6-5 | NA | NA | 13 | TGTGCCAGCAGTTATACAGGTTCTCATGGCTACACCTTC | CASSYTGSHGYTF